What follows are 22 T cell receptor beta chains derived from one specimen sequenced in a study of T-cell reconstitution after alpha-beta-depleted transplantation in children (dated by TCRdb to the mid-2010s). This specimen's treatment or condition label, interpreted: allogeneic hematopoietic cell transplantation with graft depleted of TCRalphabeta T cells and CD19 B cells. Library preparation employed PCR. For sequencing, an Illumina HiSeq 2500 was employed. To normalize quantification of the TCRbeta repertoire, the TCR libraries were built with molecular barcoding that relied on unique molecular identifiers. TCRdb reanalyzed the raw reads on its own, using fastp at Q25 for trimming and MiXCR for clone calling, and kept in-frame beta chains. Rows are unified per CDR3 protein, each entry keeping the most common DNA and genes. This sample gives 450,000 to 600,000 distinct CDR3 sequences in total; over 9.5% of them show up just once. About 2% of the sample is taken by the ten largest.

The material sequenced was PBMCs, taken before TCRalphabeta/CD19-depleted stem cell transplant. All receptors come from a child aged 2-15 years with inherited bone marrow failure, due to receive a stem cell transplant.

This clonotype was seen ten or more times. The chain links TRBV7-2 to TRBJ1-2; 7 bases are shared with TRBD1. Germline V gene data show CDR1 as SGHTA and CDR2 as FQGNSA. The CDR3 length is 15 residues. The V gene end was trimmed by 1 base and the J gene end by 2 bases; junction bases not matched to a gene: 4. This CDR3 is CASSLGQGLNYGYTF. The CDR3 bases are TGTGCCAGCAGCTTAGGACAGGGCCTCAACTATGGCTACACCTTC.

In this sample, this clonotype turned up many times. Here the CDR3 DNA reads TGCAGTGCTAGGTCGGGAGGGCTTTCAGAGACCCAGTACTTC. Protein sequence: CSARSGGLSETQYF. The rearrangement joins TRBV20-1 to TRBJ2-5; TRBD2 aligns across 8 bases. The CDR3 spans 14 residues. The V and J ends lost 3 bases and 4 bases, in that order; junction bases with no gene match: 7. The germline V gene has CDR1 DFQATT and CDR2 SNEGSKA (reference sequence).

The rearrangement links TRBV30 to TRBJ2-7; 9 bases fit TRBD1. V shed 2 bases and J 5 bases; nucleotides not matched to a gene: 7. CDR1 GTSNPN and CDR2 SVGIG come from the germline V gene (reference sequence). The CDR3 covers 14 residues. The CDR3 reads CAWSPGTGKHEQYF. CDR3 DNA: TGTGCCTGGAGTCCCGGGACAGGGAAGCACGAGCAGTACTTC.

This clonotype was counted ten times or more. This chain connects TRBV7-9 to TRBJ1-2, with D unresolved. Germline-derived CDR1 and CDR2 are SEHNR and FQNEAQ (reference sequence). CDR3 size: 13 residues. With 5 bases removed from V and 10 bases from J, the gap between germline ends came to 17 bases. The CDR3 sequence: CASSIRATDDYTF. Written as DNA, the CDR3 is TGTGCCAGCAGCATCCGGGCCACTGATGACTACACCTTC.

The chain combines TRBV7-2 with TRBJ2-1, with 7 bases fitting TRBD1. The V gene's germline CDR1 is SGHTA and CDR2 FQGNSA. The CDR3 contains 17 residues. Germline trimming cut 5 bases from V and 0 bases from J; bases unmatched to any gene: 10. CDR3 amino acids: CASSPRQGRFSYNEQFF. As DNA, the CDR3 is TGTGCCAGCAGCCCGCGACAGGGTCGCTTCTCCTACAATGAGCAGTTCTTC.

This clonotype was seen repeatedly, ten times or more. This chain joins TRBV5-1 and TRBJ2-1; perhaps TRBD2 as D (5 bases). The CDR3 contains 16 residues. The germline gives CDR1 SGHRS, CDR2 YFSETQ. V was trimmed by 0 bases and J by 0 bases, leaving 10 bases between them. The CDR3 loop reads CASSLERGSSYNEQFF. The CDR3 DNA is TGCGCCAGCAGCTTGGAACGGGGAAGCTCCTACAATGAGCAGTTCTTC.

About this clonotype: The junction differs from germline at one of its ends, possibly a read error. The chain links TRBV18 to TRBJ2-1; the match to TRBD2 covers 11 bases. The CDR3 consists of 16 residues. Germline-derived CDR1 and CDR2 are KGHSH and LQKENI. Written as DNA, the CDR3 is TGTGCCAGCCCACCGGCACTAGCGGGAGAACGGAGTGAGCAGTTCTTC. This gives the protein CASPPALAGERSEQFF.

This clonotype was observed at least ten times. The chain links TRBV7-9 to TRBJ2-2; D not resolved. The V gene lost 7 bases and the J gene lost 3 bases, with 9 bases spanning the gap. Germline values: CDR1 SEHNR, CDR2 FQNEAQ (reference sequence). There are 13 residues in the CDR3. The CDR3 bases are TGTGCCAGCACCCGGTGGGACACCGGGGAGCTGTTTTTT. Encoded protein: CASTRWDTGELFF.

This clonotype was counted ten times or more. The genes are TRBV20-1 and TRBJ2-3, with 8 bases lining up with TRBD1. The V and J ends lost 0 bases and 0 bases, in that order; junction bases with no gene match: 17. Germline V gene lookup returns CDR1 DFQATT and CDR2 SNEGSKA (reference sequence). The CDR3 is made up of 20 amino acids. In DNA, the CDR3 is TGCAGTGCTAGAGACCCAATCGGACAGGGAGATTTGACTAGCACAGATACGCAGTATTTT. As protein: CSARDPIGQGDLTSTDTQYF.

This chain joins TRBV4-1 and TRBJ2-7, with D tentatively TRBD2 (5 bases). Germline V gene sequence: CDR1 MGHRA, CDR2 YSYEKL. The length of the CDR3 is 16 residues. V lost 1 base, J lost 7 bases, and 20 bases lay in between. The CDR3: CASSQGLLADPFEQYF. As DNA, the CDR3 is TGCGCCAGCAGCCAAGGTTTGCTAGCAGACCCCTTTGAGCAGTACTTC.

This clonotype was seen at least ten times. This chain joins TRBV6-1 and TRBJ2-1; a possible D gene is TRBD1 (5 bases). Trimming took off 4 bases at V and 2 bases at J, with 18 bases between the two ends. The CDR3 runs 17 residues. In germline, CDR1 is MNHNS, CDR2 SASEGT. CDR3 nucleotides: TGTGCCAGCAGTGTTTCCTTCCCAACAGGTGCCTACAATGAGCAGTTCTTC. Protein: CASSVSFPTGAYNEQFF.

This clonotype was recorded many times. This chain uses TRBV2 with TRBJ2-7; unclear D gene. This CDR3 spans 13 amino acids. V dropped 0 bases and J dropped 4 bases, with 7 bases sitting between them. Germline V gives CDR1 SNHLY, CDR2 FYNNEI. DNA for the CDR3: TGTGCCAGCAGTGAAGCGGACGGTTACGAGCAGTACTTC. Protein product: CASSEADGYEQYF. The whole variable domain, remainder taken from reference TRBV2 and TRBJ2-7, is EPEVTQTPSHQVTQMGQEVILRCVPISNHLYFYWYRQILGQKVEFLVSFYNNEISEKSEIFDDQFSVERPDGSNFTLKIRSTKLEDSAMYFCASSEADGYEQYFGPGTRLTVT.

The table lists this clonotype with a few counts. The V gene is TRBV27, the J gene TRBJ1-2; D is possibly TRBD1 (5 bases). This CDR3 contains 15 residues. From germline, CDR1 is MNHEY and CDR2 SMNVEV (reference sequence). V was clipped by 5 bases and J by 4 bases, with 17 bases between them. DNA for the CDR3: TGTGCCAGCAGTCCTACAGGCAGAGGCGGCTATGGCTACACCTTC. Translated: CASSPTGRGGYGYTF.

Ten or more counts support this clonotype. The rearrangement joins TRBV28 to TRBJ1-5; D may be TRBD1 (5 bases). Per germline, CDR1 MDHEN and CDR2 SYDVKM. The ends were cut back, 7 bases at V and 6 bases at J, with 10 bases in the middle. The CDR3 runs to 12 residues. This CDR3 is CASTWQGQPQHF. As DNA, the CDR3 is TGTGCCAGCACCTGGCAGGGTCAGCCCCAGCATTTT.

This clonotype was seen many times. This chain connects TRBV7-2 to TRBJ2-7; tentatively, D is TRBD1 (6 bases). V lost 5 bases and J 4 bases, leaving 12 bases between the germline ends. The CDR3 is 13 amino acids. CDR1 and CDR2 (germline): SGHTA, FQGNSA. This chain's CDR3 is CASSVRGPYEQYF. The CDR3, as DNA: TGTGCCAGCAGCGTCAGGGGCCCGTACGAGCAGTACTTC.

This chain joins TRBV18 and TRBJ2-1; tentatively, D is TRBD2 (5 bases). This CDR3 spans 15 amino acids. Germline CDR1 and CDR2: KGHSH and LQKENI. Trimming took off 3 bases at V and 7 bases at J, with 16 bases between the two ends. CDR3 in DNA: TGTGCCAGCTCACCCTGGACTGCGCAGGTGAATGAGCAGTTCTTC. Residues: CASSPWTAQVNEQFF.

This clonotype was observed at least ten times. The chain has TRBV10-3 and TRBJ2-1; no reliable D call. Trimming removed 2 bases at V and 0 bases at J, with 5 bases between. Per the germline V gene, CDR1 is ENHRY and CDR2 is SYGVKD. The CDR3 contains 14 residues. The CDR3 nucleotides are TGTGCCATCAGTGAGCTGGGCTCCTACAATGAGCAGTTCTTC. It encodes CAISELGSYNEQFF.

This clonotype was picked up many times. The chain is built from TRBV28 and TRBJ2-5, with a possible D match to TRBD1 (6 bases). The CDR3 is 13 amino acids. V was trimmed by 5 bases and J by 3 bases, leaving 10 bases between them. The germline V gene has CDR1 MDHEN and CDR2 SYDVKM. The CDR3 coding sequence is TGTGCCAGCAGTAAAAGACAGGAAGAGACCCAGTACTTC. It yields the protein CASSKRQEETQYF.

At least ten counts were recorded for this clonotype. The CDR3 DNA reads as TGTGCCAGCACCCTCCGCGGGAGCACTGAAGCTTTCTTT. Residues: CASTLRGSTEAFF. The chain couples TRBV28 to TRBJ1-1; no definite D call. Trimming shortened V by 7 bases and J by 4 bases, and 13 bases separated the two germline ends. The CDR3 is 13 amino acids. Germline CDR1 MDHEN, CDR2 SYDVKM. The full variable domain, its missing parts supplied by reference TRBV28 and TRBJ1-1, is DVKVTQSSRYLVKRTGEKVFLECVQDMDHENMFWYRQDPGLGLRLIYFSYDVKMKEKGDIPEGYSVSREKKERFSLILESASTNQTSMYLCASTLRGSTEAFFGQGTRLTVV.

This clonotype has at least ten counts. DNA of the CDR3: TGTGCCAGCAGTTTATGGGTCGGGTATGGCTACACCTTC. It encodes CASSLWVGYGYTF. The J gene is TRBJ1-2, the V gene TRBV27; no clear D. This CDR3 has 13 amino acids. Germline CDR1 reads MNHEY; CDR2 reads SMNVEV (reference sequence). V lost 1 base and J lost 5, with 8 bases in between.

Turning to this clonotype: This may be a read error, as it is one base from a much larger clone. The CDR3 end shows no conserved phenylalanine or tryptophan, and so a read error is likely. This chain links TRBV12-3 or TRBV12-4 with TRBJ2-4; D remains ambiguous. The CDR3 is 14 residues long. The V end lost 1 base, the J end lost 7 bases, and 11 bases lay between the germline ends. The CDR3 region is CASSLGRIFNIQYC. The CDR3 DNA is TGTGCCAGCAGTTTAGGGCGGATCTTCAACATTCAGTACTGC.

This clonotype was counted at least ten times. The V gene is TRBV6-5, the J gene TRBJ2-7; 7 positions agree with TRBD1. Germline V CDR1 and CDR2: MNHEY, SVGAGI. CDR3 length equals 14 residues. The V segment lost 2 bases and the J segment 2 bases; nucleotides outside the gene matches: 3. The CDR3 sequence is CASSYAQGAYEQYF. The CDR3 nucleotides read TGTGCCAGCAGTTACGCGCAGGGGGCCTACGAGCAGTACTTC.